This T cell receptor (beta chain) was identified during a study of blood T cell repertoires in COVID-19. Study-wide background: COVID-19 samples from acute and convalescent phases originated in the United States, Italy and Spain.

The V and J ends lost 5 bases and 8 bases, in that order; junction bases with no gene match: 5. There are 14 residues in the CDR3. Germline loops: CDR1 SGHRS, CDR2 YFSETQ. Seattle patients were enrolled during active infection and followed longitudinally. In the authors' methods: Researchers report that nucleated cell counts were estimated from reference gene primer amplification. Libraries were prepared by immunoSEQ multiplex PCR; TCRdb keeps only in-frame clonotypes and omits some of them. V and J calls and clone size follow that table, whereas D and trimming were derived from the DNA. The sample yields over 100,000 clones, roughly 87% seen once.

The sequence derives from a woman aged 45 to 65 with COVID-19, enrolled during active disease. Input material: peripheral blood. The rearrangement joins TRBV5-1 to TRBJ1-4, with 11 bases lining up with TRBD1. The CDR3 coding sequence is TGCGCCAGCAGTGGACAGGGGGCATCAGAAAAACTGTTTTTT. It is translated as CASSGQGASEKLFF. The full variable domain, in which reference TRBV5-1 and TRBJ1-4 provide the parts outside the CDR3, is KAGVTQTPRYLIKTRGQQVTLSCSPISGHRSVSWYQQTPGQGLQFLFEYFSETQRNKGNFPGRFSGRQFSNSRSEMNVSTLELGDSALYLCASSGQGASEKLFFGSGTQLSVL.